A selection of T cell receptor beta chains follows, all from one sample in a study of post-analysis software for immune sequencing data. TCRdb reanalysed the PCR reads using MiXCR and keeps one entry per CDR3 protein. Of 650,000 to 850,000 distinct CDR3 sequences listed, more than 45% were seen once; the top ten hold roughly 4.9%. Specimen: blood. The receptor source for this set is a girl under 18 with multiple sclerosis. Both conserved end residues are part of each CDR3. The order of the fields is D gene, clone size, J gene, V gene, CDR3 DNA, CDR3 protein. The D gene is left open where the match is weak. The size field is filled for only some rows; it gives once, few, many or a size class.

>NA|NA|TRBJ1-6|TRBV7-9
TGTGCCAGCAGCCTACGGACATTCACAAGCGGTTCACCCCTCCACTTT
CASSLRTFTSGSPLHF
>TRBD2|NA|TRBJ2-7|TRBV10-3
TGTGCCATCAGCAAAGGGACTAGCGGGAGCTACGAGCAGTACTTC
CAISKGTSGSYEQYF
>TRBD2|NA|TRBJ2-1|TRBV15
TGTGCCACCCTGAATGGGACTAGCGGGCTTTACACAGCCTACAATGAGCAGTTCTTC
CATLNGTSGLYTAYNEQFF
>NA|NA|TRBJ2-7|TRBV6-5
TGTGCCAGCAGTTACTCCACAGGGCCTTCCTACGAGCAGTACTTC
CASSYSTGPSYEQYF
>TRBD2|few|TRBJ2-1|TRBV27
TGTGCCAGCAGTTTATCTAGCGGGAGGGGTAATGAGCAGTTCTTC
CASSLSSGRGNEQFF
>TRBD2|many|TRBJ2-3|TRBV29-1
TGCAGCGCTCGACTAGCGTCCACAGATACGCAGTATTTT
CSARLASTDTQYF
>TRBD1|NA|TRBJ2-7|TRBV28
TGTGCCAGCAGTGCAACGGGACAGGTTTCCTACGAGCAGTACTTC
CASSATGQVSYEQYF
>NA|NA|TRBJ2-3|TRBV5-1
TGCGCCAGCAGCTTGTACGCGGGGTTTAGCACAGATACGCAGTATTTT
CASSLYAGFSTDTQYF
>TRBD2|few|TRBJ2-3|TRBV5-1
TGCGCCAGCAGCCCGTCTTCTAGCGGCCCTCCGGGGAGTACGCAGTATTTT
CASSPSSSGPPGSTQYF
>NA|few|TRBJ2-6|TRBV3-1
TGTGCCAGCAGCCAAAGCGACAGGGAGGATCTTAAGGTCCTGACTTTC
CASSQSDREDLKVLTF
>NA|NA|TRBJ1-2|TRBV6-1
TGTGCCAGCGGGGGGAAGAACTATGGCTACACCTTC
CASGGKNYGYTF
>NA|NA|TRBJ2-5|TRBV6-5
TGTGCCAGCAGCCCACGCTTTTTCCCGGACGAGACCCAGTACTTC
CASSPRFFPDETQYF
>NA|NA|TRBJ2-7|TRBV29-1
TGCAGCGTAAAGGGGGGACAGTTCTACGAGCAGTACTTC
CSVKGGQFYEQYF
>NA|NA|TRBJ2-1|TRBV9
TGTGCCAGCAGCACCCTTAACACTCGTAATGAGCAGTTCTTC
CASSTLNTRNEQFF
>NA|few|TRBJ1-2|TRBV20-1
TGCAGTGCTAGAGATCATGGCTCTTATGGCTACACCTTC
CSARDHGSYGYTF
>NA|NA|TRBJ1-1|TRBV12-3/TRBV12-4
TGTGCCAGCAGTTCCTTACCGGGGAACACTGAAGCTTTCTTT
CASSSLPGNTEAFF
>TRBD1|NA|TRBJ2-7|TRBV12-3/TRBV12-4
TGTGCCAGCAGTTTTCGGGGACAGAGAGAAGAAAAGCAGTACTTC
CASSFRGQREEKQYF
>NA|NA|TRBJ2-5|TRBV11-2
TGTGCCAGCAGCAACCAGGGGTACCAAGAGACCCAGTACTTC
CASSNQGYQETQYF
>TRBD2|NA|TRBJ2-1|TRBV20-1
TGCAGTGCCCAACTTGACGGGAGGTCCTACAATGAGCAGTTCTTC
CSAQLDGRSYNEQFF
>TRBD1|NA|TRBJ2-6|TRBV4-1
TGCGCCAGCAGTCCTACAGGGGACAGCTCTGGGGCCAACGTCCTGACTTTC
CASSPTGDSSGANVLTF
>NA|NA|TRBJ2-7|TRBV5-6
TGTGCCAGCAGCTTTGGCGGAAATTCCTACGAGCAGTACTTC
CASSFGGNSYEQYF
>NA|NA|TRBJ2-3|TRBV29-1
TGCAGCGTTGAAGATCAGAGGACGGTGGTTTCAGATACGCAGTATTTT
CSVEDQRTVVSDTQYF
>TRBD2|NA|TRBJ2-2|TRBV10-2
TGCGCCAGCAGTGAGTTGGTAGCGGGAGGTAGCGGTACCGGGGAGCTGTTTTTT
CASSELVAGGSGTGELFF
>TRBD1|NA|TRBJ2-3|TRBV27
TGTGCCAGCAGTTTACTGCCTCGGCAGGGGGCAGATACGCAGTATTTT
CASSLLPRQGADTQYF
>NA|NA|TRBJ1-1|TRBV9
TGTGCCAGCAGCGTAGAGCAGGGTAACACTGAAGCTTTCTTT
CASSVEQGNTEAFF
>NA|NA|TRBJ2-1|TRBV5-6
TGTGCCAGCAGCAAACAAAGCTCCTACAATGAGCAGTTCTTC
CASSKQSSYNEQFF
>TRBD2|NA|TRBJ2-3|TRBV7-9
TGTGCCAGCAGCTTAGACGGGAGGGGAGATACGCAGTATTTT
CASSLDGRGDTQYF
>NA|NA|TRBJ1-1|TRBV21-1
TGTGCCAGCAGCCCTCATAAGACAGTCCTGAACACTGAAGCTTTCTTT
CASSPHKTVLNTEAFF
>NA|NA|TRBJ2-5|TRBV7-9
TGTGCCAGCAGCCAGACTAGTAAGGAGACCCAGTACTTC
CASSQTSKETQYF
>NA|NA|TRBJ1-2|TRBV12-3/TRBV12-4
TGTGCCAGCAGTCTATGGGCAGGGGCCCTCCAAGATGGCTACACCTTC
CASSLWAGALQDGYTF
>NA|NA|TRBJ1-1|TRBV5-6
TGTGCCAGCATGCTAAACATGAACACTGAAGCTTTCTTT
CASMLNMNTEAFF
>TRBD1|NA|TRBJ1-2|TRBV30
TGTGCCTGGAGTGACCAAACAGGGGTTGGCTACACCTTC
CAWSDQTGVGYTF
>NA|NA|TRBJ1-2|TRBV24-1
TGTGCCACCAGTGATTGGAAGGTTGGCTATGGCTATACCTTC
CATSDWKVGYGYTF
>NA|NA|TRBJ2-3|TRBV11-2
TGTGCCAGCAGCTTAGACCCGGGACTTTTCAGCACAGATACGCAGTATTTT
CASSLDPGLFSTDTQYF
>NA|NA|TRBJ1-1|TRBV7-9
TGTGCCAGCAGCCCCCCAGGGACCCCTGAAGCTTTCTTT
CASSPPGTPEAFF
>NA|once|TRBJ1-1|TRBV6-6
TGTGCCAGCGGAACCCCCGAAGCTTTCTTT
CASGTPEAFF
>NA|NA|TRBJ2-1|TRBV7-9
TGTGCCAGCAGCTTGCAACATGAGCAGTTCTTC
CASSLQHEQFF
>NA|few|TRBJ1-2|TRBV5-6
TGTGCCAGCACTATTGGGTGGGACGGGGTCTATGGCTACACCTTC
CASTIGWDGVYGYTF
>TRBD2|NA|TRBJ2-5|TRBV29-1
TGCAGCGTTGCCCAGACTAGCGACTATGAGCAGTACTTC
CSVAQTSDYEQYF
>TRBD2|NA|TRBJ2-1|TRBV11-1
TGTGCCAGCAGCTCGAGGGGACTAGCGGGAATCAATGAGCAGTTCTTC
CASSSRGLAGINEQFF
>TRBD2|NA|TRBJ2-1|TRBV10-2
TGCGCCAGCGGGGCGGGAGTAGAATGGGACAATGAGCAGTTCTTC
CASGAGVEWDNEQFF
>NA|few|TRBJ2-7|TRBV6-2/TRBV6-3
TGTGCCAGCCAATTGACAGAGTCCTACGAGCAGTACTTC
CASQLTESYEQYF
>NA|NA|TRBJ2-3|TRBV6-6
TGTGCCAGCAGTTACACCATCCGGGTCACAGATACGCAGTATTTT
CASSYTIRVTDTQYF